A selection of T cell receptor beta chains follows, all from one sample in a study of metastatic and nonmetastatic thyroid tumors. Through MiXCR, TCRdb re-clonotyped the PCR reads. The sample holds 15,000 to 20,000 clones, approximately 25% seen once. Sequenced material: adjacent normal tissue. Every receptor here comes from a female donor with papillary thyroid cancer or a benign thyroid nodule (not recorded which). Some clones in this sample may be carry-over from other donors' samples. Both conserved end residues are part of each CDR3. A D gene is named only where the DNA matches it firmly. Expanded clones are given a class, and other clones once, few, many or no size at all.

d_gene: NA; j_gene: TRBJ2-3; abundance: NA; v_gene: TRBV28; CDR3aa: CASSLRFIPSTDTQYF; CDR3nt: TGTGCCAGCAGTTTAAGGTTTATCCCTAGCACAGATACGCAGTATTTT
d_gene: TRBD1; j_gene: TRBJ2-4; abundance: NA; v_gene: TRBV2; CDR3aa: CASSYFRGQNIQYF; CDR3nt: TGTGCCAGCAGTTACTTCAGGGGGCAGAACATTCAGTACTTC
d_gene: NA; j_gene: TRBJ1-6; abundance: NA; v_gene: TRBV6-1; CDR3aa: CASTTGTQNSPLHF; CDR3nt: TGTGCCAGCACCACCGGGACACAAAATTCACCCCTCCACTTT
d_gene: NA; j_gene: TRBJ1-1; abundance: few; v_gene: TRBV6-2/TRBV6-3; CDR3aa: CASSYSLGRNTEAFF; CDR3nt: TGTGCCAGCAGTTACTCCTTGGGGAGGAACACTGAAGCTTTCTTT
d_gene: NA; j_gene: TRBJ1-2; abundance: few; v_gene: TRBV6-5; CDR3aa: CASSYSTIGTHRGGYTF; CDR3nt: TGTGCCAGCAGTTACTCGACCATCGGGACCCACAGAGGTGGCTACACCTTC
d_gene: TRBD2; j_gene: TRBJ2-1; abundance: medium-sized; v_gene: TRBV20-1; CDR3aa: CSAVDYGEGPGEQFF; CDR3nt: TGCAGTGCTGTGGATTACGGGGAGGGCCCGGGGGAGCAGTTCTTC
d_gene: TRBD1; j_gene: TRBJ1-1; abundance: NA; v_gene: TRBV3-1; CDR3aa: CASSQVGQGVEAFF; CDR3nt: TGTGCCAGCAGCCAAGTAGGACAGGGGGTGGAAGCTTTCTTT
d_gene: NA; j_gene: TRBJ2-7; abundance: once; v_gene: TRBV7-6; CDR3aa: CASSAGACLITEQYF; CDR3nt: TGTGCCAGCAGCGCAGGGGCGTGCTTAATAACAGAGCAGTACTTC
d_gene: NA; j_gene: TRBJ2-7; abundance: NA; v_gene: TRBV6-2/TRBV6-3; CDR3aa: CASSYSFQGGRYF; CDR3nt: TGTGCCAGCAGTTACTCGTTCCAGGGGGGACGGTACTTC
d_gene: NA; j_gene: TRBJ2-2; abundance: few; v_gene: TRBV20-1; CDR3aa: CSARAPGPNTGELFF; CDR3nt: TGCAGTGCTAGAGCGCCGGGACCTAACACCGGGGAGCTGTTTTTT
d_gene: NA; j_gene: TRBJ1-3; abundance: NA; v_gene: TRBV12-3/TRBV12-4; CDR3aa: CASSPTGLRNTIYF; CDR3nt: TGTGCCAGCAGTCCTACAGGGCTGCGAAACACCATATATTTT
d_gene: NA; j_gene: TRBJ1-5; abundance: few; v_gene: TRBV6-1; CDR3aa: CASSESGKSQPQHF; CDR3nt: TGTGCCAGCAGTGAATCAGGGAAGAGTCAGCCCCAGCATTTT
d_gene: NA; j_gene: TRBJ1-2; abundance: few; v_gene: TRBV2; CDR3aa: CASSDRTRSGYTF; CDR3nt: TGTGCCAGCAGTGACCGGACAAGGTCGGGGTACACCTTC
d_gene: TRBD2; j_gene: TRBJ2-7; abundance: NA; v_gene: TRBV12-3/TRBV12-4; CDR3aa: CASSPELALSSYEQYF; CDR3nt: TGTGCCAGCAGTCCAGAACTAGCGCTCAGCTCCTACGAGCAGTACTTC
d_gene: NA; j_gene: TRBJ2-1; abundance: few; v_gene: TRBV28; CDR3aa: CASSLGVRFRGTYNEQFF; CDR3nt: TGTGCCAGCAGTTTAGGGGTTCGTTTTAGGGGAACCTACAATGAGCAGTTCTTC
d_gene: TRBD1; j_gene: TRBJ2-7; abundance: NA; v_gene: TRBV7-6; CDR3aa: CASSLEMTGNYEQYF; CDR3nt: TGTGCCAGCAGCTTAGAAATGACAGGGAATTACGAGCAGTACTTC
d_gene: NA; j_gene: TRBJ2-3; abundance: NA; v_gene: TRBV11-2; CDR3aa: CASSLDLLDTQYF; CDR3nt: TGTGCCAGCAGCTTAGATCTTTTAGATACGCAGTATTTT
d_gene: TRBD2; j_gene: TRBJ2-5; abundance: large; v_gene: TRBV10-1; CDR3aa: CASSEFAGEETQYF; CDR3nt: TGCGCCAGCAGTGAGTTCGCGGGAGAGGAGACCCAGTACTTC
d_gene: NA; j_gene: TRBJ2-1; abundance: NA; v_gene: TRBV28; CDR3aa: CASINHLYSRDGDTNEQFF; CDR3nt: TGTGCCAGCATTAACCATTTATATTCCCGGGACGGAGATACCAATGAGCAGTTCTTC